A selection of T cell receptor beta chains follows, all from one sample in a study of blood T cell repertoires in COVID-19. Assay: immunoSEQ multiplex PCR; the TCRdb copy retains only in-frame clones and omits some. This table holds 100,000 or so clones, roughly 89% found once. Sequenced material: peripheral blood. These TCRs come from an older man with active or convalescent COVID-19. Both conserved end residues are part of each CDR3. The D gene is left open where the match is weak. Size is stated for part of the rows, as once, few or many counts, or as a class when the clone is expanded.

CDR3 protein: CASSQGRRNAGNTIYF
CDR3 DNA: TGTGCCAGCAGCCAAGGGAGAAGAAACGCCGGAAACACCATATATTTT
clone size: -
D gene: -
V gene: TRBV4-2
J gene: TRBJ1-3

CDR3 protein: CASSPGSSYNEQFF
CDR3 DNA: TGTGCCAGCAGTCCTGGGAGCTCCTACAATGAGCAGTTCTTC
clone size: -
D gene: -
V gene: TRBV5-4
J gene: TRBJ2-1

CDR3 protein: CASSLLQGGTEAFF
CDR3 DNA: TGTGCCAGCAGCTTATTACAGGGTGGAACTGAAGCTTTCTTT
clone size: -
D gene: -
V gene: TRBV5-5
J gene: TRBJ1-1

CDR3 protein: CASSSPQGANTGELFF
CDR3 DNA: TGTGCCAGCAGCTCCCCGCAGGGGGCCAACACCGGGGAGCTGTTTTTT
clone size: -
D gene: TRBD1
V gene: TRBV7-9
J gene: TRBJ2-2

CDR3 protein: CASSRLLAGIETQYF
CDR3 DNA: TGTGCCAGCAGTCGTCTCTTAGCGGGGATAGAGACCCAGTACTTC
clone size: -
D gene: TRBD2
V gene: TRBV2
J gene: TRBJ2-5

CDR3 protein: CASSFNRANTEAFF
CDR3 DNA: TGTGCCAGCAGCTTTAACAGGGCTAACACTGAAGCTTTCTTT
clone size: -
D gene: -
V gene: TRBV5-6
J gene: TRBJ1-1

CDR3 protein: CASSRGQTLFF
CDR3 DNA: TGTGCCAGCAGCCGGGGACAGACACTGTTTTTT
clone size: once
D gene: TRBD1
V gene: TRBV12-3/TRBV12-4
J gene: TRBJ1-4

CDR3 protein: CASTPTGINYGYTF
CDR3 DNA: TGTGCCAGTACCCCGACAGGGATCAACTATGGCTACACCTTC
clone size: -
D gene: TRBD1
V gene: TRBV19
J gene: TRBJ1-2

CDR3 protein: CASSPGILNEKLFF
CDR3 DNA: TGTGCCAGCAGTCCGGGGATACTTAATGAAAAACTGTTTTTT
clone size: -
D gene: -
V gene: TRBV6-6
J gene: TRBJ1-4

CDR3 protein: CASTLRPGTEAFF
CDR3 DNA: TGTGCCAGCACCTTAAGGCCGGGGACTGAAGCTTTCTTT
clone size: -
D gene: -
V gene: TRBV11-2
J gene: TRBJ1-1

CDR3 protein: CASSFGQGSEKLFF
CDR3 DNA: TGCGCCAGCAGCTTCGGACAGGGGAGTGAAAAACTGTTTTTT
clone size: -
D gene: TRBD1
V gene: TRBV5-1
J gene: TRBJ1-4

CDR3 protein: CSAKRGTEAFF
CDR3 DNA: TGCAGTGCCAAACGCGGCACTGAAGCTTTCTTT
clone size: -
D gene: -
V gene: TRBV20-1
J gene: TRBJ1-1

CDR3 protein: CASSLGRVGHGYTF
CDR3 DNA: TGTGCCAGCAGCTTGGGCAGGGTGGGTCATGGCTACACCTTC
clone size: -
D gene: -
V gene: TRBV7-2
J gene: TRBJ1-2

CDR3 protein: CASSQAGGSGNTIYF
CDR3 DNA: TGTGCCAGCAGCCAGGCAGGGGGCTCTGGAAACACCATATATTTT
clone size: -
D gene: TRBD1
V gene: TRBV3-1/TRBV3-2
J gene: TRBJ1-3

CDR3 protein: CASSLRTGLGTEAFF
CDR3 DNA: TGTGCCAGTAGTCTACGGACAGGTTTGGGCACTGAAGCTTTCTTT
clone size: -
D gene: TRBD1
V gene: TRBV19
J gene: TRBJ1-1

CDR3 protein: CASSPGAYGYTF
CDR3 DNA: TGTGCCAGTAGCCCAGGGGCGTATGGCTACACCTTC
clone size: -
D gene: -
V gene: TRBV19
J gene: TRBJ1-2

CDR3 protein: CASRDKAASYNEQFF
CDR3 DNA: TGCGCCAGCAGGGACAAGGCAGCGTCCTACAATGAGCAGTTCTTC
clone size: once
D gene: -
V gene: TRBV5-1
J gene: TRBJ2-1

CDR3 protein: CASSAYGQGNTEAFF
CDR3 DNA: TGTGCCAGTAGTGCTTACGGACAGGGGAACACTGAAGCTTTCTTT
clone size: -
D gene: TRBD1
V gene: TRBV19
J gene: TRBJ1-1

CDR3 protein: CASGPGYNEQFF
CDR3 DNA: TGTGCCAGCGGTCCCGGTTACAATGAGCAGTTCTTC
clone size: -
D gene: -
V gene: TRBV12-3/TRBV12-4
J gene: TRBJ2-1

CDR3 protein: CASSFGYGSTDTQYF
CDR3 DNA: TGTGCCAGCAGCTTCGGATACGGGAGCACAGATACGCAGTATTTT
clone size: -
D gene: -
V gene: TRBV7-2
J gene: TRBJ2-3

CDR3 protein: CASSPGTPNTEAFF
CDR3 DNA: TGTGCCAGCTCACCCGGGACACCGAACACTGAAGCTTTCTTT
clone size: -
D gene: -
V gene: TRBV18
J gene: TRBJ1-1

CDR3 protein: CSARVLYGYTF
CDR3 DNA: TGCAGTGCTAGAGTCCTCTATGGCTACACCTTC
clone size: -
D gene: -
V gene: TRBV20-1
J gene: TRBJ1-2